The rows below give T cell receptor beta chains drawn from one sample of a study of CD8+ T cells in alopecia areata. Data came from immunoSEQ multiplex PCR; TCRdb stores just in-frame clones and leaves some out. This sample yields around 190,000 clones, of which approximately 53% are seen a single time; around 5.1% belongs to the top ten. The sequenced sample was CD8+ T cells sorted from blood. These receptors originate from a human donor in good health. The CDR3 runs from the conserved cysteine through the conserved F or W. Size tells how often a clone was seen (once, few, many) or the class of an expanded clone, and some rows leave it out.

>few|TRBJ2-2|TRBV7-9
CASSLGNTGELFF
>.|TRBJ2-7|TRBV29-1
CSVEDPGTGAYEQYF
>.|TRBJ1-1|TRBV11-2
CASSYPTVGTMNTEAFF
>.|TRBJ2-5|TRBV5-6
CASSLGGGGPLGETQYF
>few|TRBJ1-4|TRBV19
CASSIASTNEKLFF
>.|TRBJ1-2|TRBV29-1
CSVEDWGTRDYGYTF
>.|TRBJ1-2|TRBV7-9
CASSPTGNGYTF
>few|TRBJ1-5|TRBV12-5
CASAGQDSNQPQHF
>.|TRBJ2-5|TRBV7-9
CASSGLLQETQYF
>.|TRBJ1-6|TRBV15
CATSTAINSPLHF
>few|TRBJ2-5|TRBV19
CASSMLNGQETQYF
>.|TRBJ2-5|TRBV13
CASSLRPVGGGLSPQETQYF
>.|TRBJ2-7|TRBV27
CASSVITGGINEQYF
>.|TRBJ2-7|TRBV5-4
CASSLEGYEQYF
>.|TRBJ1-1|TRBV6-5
CASSYGGDRGTEAFF
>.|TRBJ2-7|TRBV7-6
CASSAGTAYEQYF
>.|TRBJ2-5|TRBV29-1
CSVDVQRGGRKTQYF
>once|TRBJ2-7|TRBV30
CAWSNKNRDREHEQYF
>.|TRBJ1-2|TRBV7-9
CASSSSSDEGYTF
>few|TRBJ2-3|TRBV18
CASSPRDGTDTQYF
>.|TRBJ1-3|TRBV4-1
CASSQGQSSSGNTIYF
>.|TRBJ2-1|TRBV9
CASSGRDSNEQFF
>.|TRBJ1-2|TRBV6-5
CASSYSGGEGYTF
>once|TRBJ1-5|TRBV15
CATRTLNQPQHF
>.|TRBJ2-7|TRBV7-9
CASSSRRTGSSYEQYF
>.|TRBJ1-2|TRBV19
CASSILSANYGYTF
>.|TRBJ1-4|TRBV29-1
CSVVGGNEKLFF
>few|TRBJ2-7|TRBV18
CASSPDPYEQYF
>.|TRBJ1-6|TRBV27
CASSLAAANSPLHF
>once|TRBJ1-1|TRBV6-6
CATQQLDTEAFF
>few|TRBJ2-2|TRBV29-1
CSVEGDYLNTGELFF
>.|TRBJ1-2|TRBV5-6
CASSGDRVYGYTF
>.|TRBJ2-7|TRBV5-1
CASSPPGQASYEQYF
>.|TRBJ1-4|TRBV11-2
CASSLGPLIQNEKLFF
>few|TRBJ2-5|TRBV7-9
CASIPPGRETQYF
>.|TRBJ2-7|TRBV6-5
CASSYGAAYEQYF
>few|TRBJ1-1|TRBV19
CASSPSRAEAFF
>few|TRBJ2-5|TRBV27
CASSFRYSGGETQYF
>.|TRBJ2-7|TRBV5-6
CASSSDRTYEQYF
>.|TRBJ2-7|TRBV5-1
CASSSKQGQSYEQYF
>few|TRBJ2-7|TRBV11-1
CASSLGGSEQYF
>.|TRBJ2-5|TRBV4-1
CASSQGVTSGGKETQYF
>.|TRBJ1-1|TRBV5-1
CASSLLGDTEAFF
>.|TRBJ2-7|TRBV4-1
CASSVDGGSLYEQYF